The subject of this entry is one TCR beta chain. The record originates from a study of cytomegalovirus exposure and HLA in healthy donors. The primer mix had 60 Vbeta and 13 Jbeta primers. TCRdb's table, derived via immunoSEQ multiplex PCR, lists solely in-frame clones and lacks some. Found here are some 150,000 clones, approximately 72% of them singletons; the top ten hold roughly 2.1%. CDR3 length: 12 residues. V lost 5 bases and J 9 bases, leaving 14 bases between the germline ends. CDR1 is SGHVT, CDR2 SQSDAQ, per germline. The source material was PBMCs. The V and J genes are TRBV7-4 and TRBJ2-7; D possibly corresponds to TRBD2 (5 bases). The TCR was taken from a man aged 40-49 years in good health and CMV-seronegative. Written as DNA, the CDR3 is TGTGCCAGCAGCCCCCGCGGGCGGCCGCAGTACTTC. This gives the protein CASSPRGRPQYF.